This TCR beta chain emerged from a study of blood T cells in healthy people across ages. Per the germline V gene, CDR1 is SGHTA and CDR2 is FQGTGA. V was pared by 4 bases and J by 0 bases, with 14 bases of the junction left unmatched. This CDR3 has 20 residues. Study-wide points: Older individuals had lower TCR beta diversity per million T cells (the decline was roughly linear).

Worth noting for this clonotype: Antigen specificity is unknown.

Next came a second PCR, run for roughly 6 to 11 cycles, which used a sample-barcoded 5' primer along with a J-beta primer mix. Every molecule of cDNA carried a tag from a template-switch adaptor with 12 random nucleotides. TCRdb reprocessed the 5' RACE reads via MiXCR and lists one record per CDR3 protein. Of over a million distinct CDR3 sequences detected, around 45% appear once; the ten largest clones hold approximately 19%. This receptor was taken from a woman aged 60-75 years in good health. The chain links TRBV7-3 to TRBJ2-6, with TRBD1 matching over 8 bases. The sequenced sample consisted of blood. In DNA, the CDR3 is TGTGCCAGCAGCTCAAGGGTCGCAGGGGGCATGATCTCTGGGGCCAACGTCCTGACTTTC. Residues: CASSSRVAGGMISGANVLTF.